Given below is one TCR beta chain in context. Its matching antigen is unknown. There are 16 residues in the CDR3. From germline, CDR1 is SGHAT and CDR2 FQNNGV. It was with a sample-barcoded 5' primer and a J-beta primer mix that a second PCR of about 6 to 11 cycles was run. All cDNA molecules were each tagged by a template-switch adaptor with 12 random nucleotides. There were at least 2.5 million CDR3-containing paired-end reads obtained from each sample. Each CDR3 protein is one row after TCRdb ran MiXCR on the 5' RACE reads. The data contain 920,000 or so distinct CDR3 sequences, around 45% of them singletons. This entry is derived from a study of blood T cells in healthy people across ages. Study-wide results and caveats: In the absence of known donor CMV status, changes in expanded clonotypes were possibly confounded.

This chain uses TRBV11-2 with TRBJ2-4; 9 nucleotides agree with TRBD1. TRBJ2-5 matches the DNA end more closely, so the J call is doubtful. The source of this sequence is a woman aged 60-75 years in good health. The sample comprised blood. CDR3 sequence reads: CASSTYGQGSGETQYF. The DNA for the CDR3 is TGTGCCAGCAGCACCTACGGACAGGGGTCGGGAGAGACCCAGTACTTC.